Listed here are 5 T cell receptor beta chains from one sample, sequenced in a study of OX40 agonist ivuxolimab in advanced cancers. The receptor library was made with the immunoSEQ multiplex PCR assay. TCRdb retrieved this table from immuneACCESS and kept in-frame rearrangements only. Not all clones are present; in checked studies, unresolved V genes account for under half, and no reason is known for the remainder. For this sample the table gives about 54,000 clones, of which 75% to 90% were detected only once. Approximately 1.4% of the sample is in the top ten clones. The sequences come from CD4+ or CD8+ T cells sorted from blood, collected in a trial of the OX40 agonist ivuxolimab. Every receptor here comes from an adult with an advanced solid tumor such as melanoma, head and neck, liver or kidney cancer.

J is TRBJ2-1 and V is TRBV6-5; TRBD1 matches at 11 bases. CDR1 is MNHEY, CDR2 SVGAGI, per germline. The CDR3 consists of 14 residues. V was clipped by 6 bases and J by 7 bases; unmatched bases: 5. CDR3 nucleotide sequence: TGTGCCAGCAGCCCGGACAGGGGGCGGAATGAGCAGTTCTTC. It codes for CASSPDRGRNEQFF.

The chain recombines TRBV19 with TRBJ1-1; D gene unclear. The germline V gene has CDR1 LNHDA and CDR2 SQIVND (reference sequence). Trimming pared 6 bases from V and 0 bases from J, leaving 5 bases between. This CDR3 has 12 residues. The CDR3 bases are TGTGCCAGTAGCCGAGTGAACACTGAAGCTTTCTTT. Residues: CASSRVNTEAFF.

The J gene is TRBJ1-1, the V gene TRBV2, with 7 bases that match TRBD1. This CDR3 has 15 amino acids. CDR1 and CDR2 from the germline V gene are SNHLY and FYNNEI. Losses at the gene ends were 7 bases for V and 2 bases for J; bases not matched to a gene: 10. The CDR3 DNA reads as TGTGCCAGCAAGGGGGCACAGGGGCCTAACACTGAAGCTTTCTTT. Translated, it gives CASKGAQGPNTEAFF. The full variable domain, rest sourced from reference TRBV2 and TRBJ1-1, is EPEVTQTPSHQVTQMGQEVILRCVPISNHLYFYWYRQILGQKVEFLVSFYNNEISEKSEIFDDQFSVERPDGSNFTLKIRSTKLEDSAMYFCASKGAQGPNTEAFFGQGTRLTVV.

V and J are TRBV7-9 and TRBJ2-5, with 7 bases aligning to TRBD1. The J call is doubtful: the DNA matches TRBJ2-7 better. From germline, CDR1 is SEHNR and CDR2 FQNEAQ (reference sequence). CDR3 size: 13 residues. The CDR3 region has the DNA TGTGCCAGCAGCCGACAACAGGGGACCGAGCAGTACTTC. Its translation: CASSRQQGTEQYF.

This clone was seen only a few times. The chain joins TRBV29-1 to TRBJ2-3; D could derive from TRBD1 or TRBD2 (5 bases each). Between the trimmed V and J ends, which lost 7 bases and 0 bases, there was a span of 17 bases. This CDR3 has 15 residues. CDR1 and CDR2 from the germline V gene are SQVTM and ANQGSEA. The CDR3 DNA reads TGCAGCGCCCCTGGGGGAAGATCTAGCACAGATACGCAGTATTTT. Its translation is CSAPGGRSSTDTQYF.